This TCR beta chain was identified during a study of cytomegalovirus exposure and HLA in healthy donors. General study results and limits: The study designated around 150 TCR beta chains cytomegalovirus-associated. Specificity for CMV antigens was confirmed in vitro for a few of the CMV-associated chains. First-cohort TCR clusters were later found to tend to co-occur in the approximately 120 validation repertoires.

In the case of this clone: Its antigen is currently unknown.

The germline V gene encodes CDR1 SQVTM and CDR2 ANQGSEA. CDR3 length equals 13 residues. V trimming: 7 bases; J trimming: 4 bases; junction bases outside the gene matches: 9. Generated by immunoSEQ multiplex PCR, the TCRdb table keeps only in-frame clones and is missing some. Counted here are roughly 150,000 clones, 70% to 85% occurring once; the ten biggest clones make up roughly 29%. This TCR came from a man aged 25-45 years in good health and CMV-seropositive. Sequencing used PBMCs. The rearrangement joins TRBV29-1 to TRBJ1-1; 7 bases are a match to TRBD1. The CDR3 loop reads CSADRAGGTEAFF. The CDR3 DNA reads TGCAGCGCAGACAGGGCGGGGGGCACTGAAGCTTTCTTT.